Sequencing of this T cell receptor beta chain was carried out in a study of tumor-infiltrating lymphocytes in primary liver carcinoma. Making TCR beta cDNA involved 400 to 600 ng total RNA and a constant-region primer. ARM-PCR was slightly modified, and three nested multiplex PCR rounds with it gave rise to the TCR beta libraries. TCRdb used MiXCR to reprocess the multiplex PCR reads, holding one entry per CDR3 protein. The data contain 65,000 to 80,000 distinct CDR3 sequences, approximately 74% of them singletons. Both RNA and DNA were isolated together from about 21-30 mg of bulk tissue that had not been sorted. This TCR came from a man in his forties with primary liver carcinoma and hepatitis B virus infection. Sequenced material: liver tumor tissue from sampling region 4. The subset was: tumor region T4, right-lateral pole.

CDR3: CASSGLAGGRDEQFF. For the CDR3, the DNA is TGTGCCAGCAGTGGCCTAGCGGGAGGACGCGATGAGCAGTTCTTC. V is TRBV6-1 and J is TRBJ2-1, with 11 bases matching TRBD2. J lost 8 bases, V lost 4 bases, and 7 bases had no gene match. The germline V gene encodes CDR1 MNHNS and CDR2 SASEGT. CDR3 length equals 15 residues.